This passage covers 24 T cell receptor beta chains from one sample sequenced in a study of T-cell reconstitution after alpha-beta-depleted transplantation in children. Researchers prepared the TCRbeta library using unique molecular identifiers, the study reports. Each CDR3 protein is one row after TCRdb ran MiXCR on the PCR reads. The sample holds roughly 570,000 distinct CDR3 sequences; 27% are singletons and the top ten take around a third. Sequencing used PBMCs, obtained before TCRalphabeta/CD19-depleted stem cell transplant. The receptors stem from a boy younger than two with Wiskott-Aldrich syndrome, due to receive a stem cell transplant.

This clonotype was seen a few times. The CDR3 DNA reads TGCGCCAGCAGCCTACTGGGGAACGGGGAGCTGTTTTTT. As protein: CASSLLGNGELFF. The chain joins TRBV10-1 to TRBJ2-2; D unclear. The V gene's germline CDR1 is WNHNN and CDR2 SYGVQD (reference sequence). The ends were cut back, 6 bases at V and 7 bases at J, with 12 bases in the middle. The length of the CDR3 is 13 residues.

The DNA of the CDR3 is TGCGCCAGCAGCCCAGGGACAGGGGGTGTCGGCGCTTTCTTT. The encoded protein is CASSPGTGGVGAFF. The chain combines TRBV5-1 with TRBJ1-1; 11 nucleotides match TRBD1. V was clipped by 4 bases and J by 11 bases; unmatched bases: 10. CDR1 is SGHRS, CDR2 YFSETQ, per germline. The CDR3 length is 14 residues.

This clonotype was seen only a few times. The CDR3 loop is CSARLVYEQFF. The CDR3 bases are TGCAGTGCTAGGCTAGTGTATGAGCAGTTCTTC. The chain employs TRBV20-1 and TRBJ2-1; the D is unclear. The CDR3 extends over 11 amino acids. The V end was cut by 3 bases, the J end by 8 bases, with 8 bases between. Germline lookup yields CDR1 DFQATT and CDR2 SNEGSKA (reference sequence).

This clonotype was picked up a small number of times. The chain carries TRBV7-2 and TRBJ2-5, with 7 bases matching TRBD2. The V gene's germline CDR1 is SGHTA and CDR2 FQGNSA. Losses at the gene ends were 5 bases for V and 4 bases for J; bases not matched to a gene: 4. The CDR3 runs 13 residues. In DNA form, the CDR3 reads TGTGCCAGCAGCGAGACTAGCCTAGAGACCCAGTACTTC. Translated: CASSETSLETQYF.

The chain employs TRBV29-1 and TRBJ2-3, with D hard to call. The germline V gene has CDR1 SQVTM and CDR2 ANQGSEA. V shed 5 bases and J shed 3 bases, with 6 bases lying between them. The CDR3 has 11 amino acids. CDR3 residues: CSVLWTDTQYF. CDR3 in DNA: TGCAGCGTTCTATGGACAGATACGCAGTATTTT.

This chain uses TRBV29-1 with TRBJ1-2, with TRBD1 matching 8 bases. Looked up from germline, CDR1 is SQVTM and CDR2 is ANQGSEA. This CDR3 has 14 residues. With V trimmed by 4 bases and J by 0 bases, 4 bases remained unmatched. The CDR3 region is CSVGGTGANYGYTF. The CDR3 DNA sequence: TGCAGCGTTGGGGGGACAGGAGCTAACTATGGCTACACCTTC.

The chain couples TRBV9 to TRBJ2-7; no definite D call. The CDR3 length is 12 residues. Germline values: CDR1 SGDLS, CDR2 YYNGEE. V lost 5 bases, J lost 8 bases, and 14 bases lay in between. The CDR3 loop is CASRKELGQQYF. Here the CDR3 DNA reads TGTGCCAGCAGGAAAGAGCTAGGACAGCAGTACTTC.

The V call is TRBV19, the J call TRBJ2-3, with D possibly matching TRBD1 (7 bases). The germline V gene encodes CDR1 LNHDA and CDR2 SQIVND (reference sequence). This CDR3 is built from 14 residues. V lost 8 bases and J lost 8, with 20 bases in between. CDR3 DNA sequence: TGTGCCAGTGCGGCAGGGGGGCCCAGCATTACGCAGTATTTT. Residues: CASAAGGPSITQYF. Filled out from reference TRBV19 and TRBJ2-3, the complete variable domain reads DGGITQSPKYLFRKEGQNVTLSCEQNLNHDAMYWYRQDPGQGLRLIYYSQIVNDFQKGDIAEGYSVSREKKESFPLTVTSAQKNPTAFYLCASAAGGPSITQYFGPGTRLTVL.

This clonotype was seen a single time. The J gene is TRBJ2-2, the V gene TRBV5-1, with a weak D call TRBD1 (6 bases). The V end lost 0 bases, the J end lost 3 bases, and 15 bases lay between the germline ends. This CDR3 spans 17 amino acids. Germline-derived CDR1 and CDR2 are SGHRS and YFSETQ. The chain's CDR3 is CASSLATGSLYTGELFF. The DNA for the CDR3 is TGCGCCAGCAGCTTGGCGACAGGTTCGCTATACACCGGGGAGCTGTTTTTT.

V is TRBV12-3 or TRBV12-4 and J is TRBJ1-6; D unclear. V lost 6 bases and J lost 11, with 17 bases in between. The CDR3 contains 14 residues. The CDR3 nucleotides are TGTGCCAGCAGCAGACAAGGACGCTATCCACCCCTCCACTTT. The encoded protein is CASSRQGRYPPLHF.

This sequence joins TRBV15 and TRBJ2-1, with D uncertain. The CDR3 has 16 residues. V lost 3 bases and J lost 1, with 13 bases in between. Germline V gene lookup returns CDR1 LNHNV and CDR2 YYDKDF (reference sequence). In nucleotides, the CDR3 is TGTGCCACCAGCAGGGCTAGAGGATGGTCCTACAATGAGCAGTTCTTC. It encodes CATSRARGWSYNEQFF.

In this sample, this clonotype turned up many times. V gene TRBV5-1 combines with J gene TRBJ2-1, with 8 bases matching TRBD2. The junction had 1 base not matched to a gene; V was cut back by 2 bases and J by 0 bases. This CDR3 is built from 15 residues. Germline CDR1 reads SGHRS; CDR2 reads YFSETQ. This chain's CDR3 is CASSFLAGSYNEQFF. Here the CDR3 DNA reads TGCGCCAGCAGCTTCCTAGCGGGCTCCTACAATGAGCAGTTCTTC.

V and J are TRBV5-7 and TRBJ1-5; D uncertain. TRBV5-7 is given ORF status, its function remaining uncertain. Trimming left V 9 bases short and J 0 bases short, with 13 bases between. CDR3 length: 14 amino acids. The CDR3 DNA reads TGTGCCACCACGGGCGATTATAGCAATCAGCCCCAGCATTTT. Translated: CATTGDYSNQPQHF.

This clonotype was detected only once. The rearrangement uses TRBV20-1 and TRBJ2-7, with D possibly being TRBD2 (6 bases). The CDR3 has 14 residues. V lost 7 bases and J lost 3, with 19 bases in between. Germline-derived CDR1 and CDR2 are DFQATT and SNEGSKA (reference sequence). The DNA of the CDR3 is TGCAGTGGAATGGCGGGGTTTCTAAGCTACGAGCAGTACTTC. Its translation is CSGMAGFLSYEQYF.

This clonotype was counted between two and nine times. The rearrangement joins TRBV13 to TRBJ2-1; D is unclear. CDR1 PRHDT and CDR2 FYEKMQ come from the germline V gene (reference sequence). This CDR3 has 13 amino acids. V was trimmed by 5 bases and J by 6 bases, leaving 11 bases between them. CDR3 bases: TGTGCCAGCAGCCCTCGACCGGCCAATGAGCAGTTCTTC. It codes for CASSPRPANEQFF.

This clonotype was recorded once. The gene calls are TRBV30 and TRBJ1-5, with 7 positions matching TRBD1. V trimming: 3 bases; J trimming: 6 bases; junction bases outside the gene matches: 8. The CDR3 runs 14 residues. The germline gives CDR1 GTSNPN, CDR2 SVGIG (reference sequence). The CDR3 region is CAWRAPGGIQPQHF. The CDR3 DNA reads TGTGCCTGGAGAGCCCCAGGGGGAATTCAGCCCCAGCATTTT.

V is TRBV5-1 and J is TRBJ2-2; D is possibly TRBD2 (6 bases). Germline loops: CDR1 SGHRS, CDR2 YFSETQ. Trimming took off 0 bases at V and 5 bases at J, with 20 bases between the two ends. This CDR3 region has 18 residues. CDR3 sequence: CASSLDPIAAEGTGELFF. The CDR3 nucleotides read TGCGCCAGCAGCTTGGACCCCATAGCGGCGGAGGGAACCGGGGAGCTGTTTTTT.

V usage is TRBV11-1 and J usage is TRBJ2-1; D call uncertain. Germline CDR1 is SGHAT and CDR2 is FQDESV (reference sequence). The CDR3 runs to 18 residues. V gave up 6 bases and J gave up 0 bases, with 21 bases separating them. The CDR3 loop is CASRPPRGVLFSYNEQFF. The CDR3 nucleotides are TGTGCCAGCAGGCCCCCGCGTGGAGTACTTTTCTCCTACAATGAGCAGTTCTTC.

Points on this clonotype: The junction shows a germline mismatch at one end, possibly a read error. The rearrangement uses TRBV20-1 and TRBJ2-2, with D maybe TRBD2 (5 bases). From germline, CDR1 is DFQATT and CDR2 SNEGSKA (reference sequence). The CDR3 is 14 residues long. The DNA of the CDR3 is TGCAGTGCTAGAGATCGGTTCCGCTCCGGGGATCTGTTTTTT. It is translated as CSARDRFRSGDLFF.

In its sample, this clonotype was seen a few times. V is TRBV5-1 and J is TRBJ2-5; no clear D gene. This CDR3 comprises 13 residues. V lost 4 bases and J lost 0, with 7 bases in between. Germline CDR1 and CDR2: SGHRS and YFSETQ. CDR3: CASSTHNQETQYF. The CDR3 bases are TGCGCCAGCAGCACCCACAACCAAGAGACCCAGTACTTC.

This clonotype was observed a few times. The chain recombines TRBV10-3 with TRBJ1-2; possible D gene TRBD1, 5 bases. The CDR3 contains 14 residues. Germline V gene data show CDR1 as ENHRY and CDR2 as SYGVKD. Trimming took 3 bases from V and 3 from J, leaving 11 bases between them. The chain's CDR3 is CAISERQGDYGYTF. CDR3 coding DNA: TGTGCCATCAGTGAAAGGCAGGGAGACTATGGCTACACCTTC.

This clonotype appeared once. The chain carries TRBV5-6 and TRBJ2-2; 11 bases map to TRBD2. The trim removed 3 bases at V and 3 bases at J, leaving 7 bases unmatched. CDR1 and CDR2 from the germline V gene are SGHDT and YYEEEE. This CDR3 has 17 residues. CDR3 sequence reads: CASSYTLAGVYTGELFF. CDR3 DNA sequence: TGTGCCAGCAGCTATACACTAGCGGGAGTGTACACCGGGGAGCTGTTTTTT.

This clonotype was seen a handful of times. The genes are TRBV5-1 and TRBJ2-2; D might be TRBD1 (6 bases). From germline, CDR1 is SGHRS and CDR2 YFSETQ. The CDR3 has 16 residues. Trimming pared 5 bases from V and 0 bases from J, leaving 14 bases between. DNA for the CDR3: TGCGCCAGCAGTTACCAGGGGACGGCGAACACCGGGGAGCTGTTTTTT. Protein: CASSYQGTANTGELFF.

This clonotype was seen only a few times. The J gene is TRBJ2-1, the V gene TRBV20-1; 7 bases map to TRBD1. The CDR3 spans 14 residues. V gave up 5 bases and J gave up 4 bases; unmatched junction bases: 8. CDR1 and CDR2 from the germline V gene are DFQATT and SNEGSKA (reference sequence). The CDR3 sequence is CSARRDRSYNEQFF. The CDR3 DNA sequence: TGCAGTGCTCGCCGGGACAGATCATACAATGAGCAGTTCTTC.